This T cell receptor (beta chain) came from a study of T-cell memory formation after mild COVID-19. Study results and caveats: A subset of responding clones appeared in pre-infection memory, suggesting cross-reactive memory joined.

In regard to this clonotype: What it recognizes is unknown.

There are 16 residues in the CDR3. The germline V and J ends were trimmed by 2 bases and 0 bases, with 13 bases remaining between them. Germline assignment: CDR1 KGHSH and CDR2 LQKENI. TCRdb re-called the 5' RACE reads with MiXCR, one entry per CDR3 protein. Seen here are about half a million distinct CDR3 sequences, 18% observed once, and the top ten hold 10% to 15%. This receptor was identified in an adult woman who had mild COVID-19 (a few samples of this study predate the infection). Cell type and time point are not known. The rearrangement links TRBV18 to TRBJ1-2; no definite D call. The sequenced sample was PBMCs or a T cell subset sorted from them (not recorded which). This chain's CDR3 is CASSPFRGVTNYGYTF. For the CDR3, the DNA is TGTGCCAGCTCACCATTCCGGGGAGTGACTAACTATGGCTACACCTTC.